Listed below are T cell receptor beta chains from one sample, sequenced in a study of response to subunit inactivated influenza vaccine. TCRdb re-derived calls from the RT-PCR reads in MiXCR, one entry per CDR3 protein. This table has some 800,000 distinct CDR3 sequences, about 20% appearing once. This material consisted of PBMCs from blood, taken 4 to 6 days after vaccination. Receptors were obtained from a man aged 45 to 65 who received an inactivated influenza vaccine. Both conserved end residues are part of each CDR3. Fields, in order: J gene, V gene, D gene, CDR3 protein. D genes are given only for firm matches.

TRBJ2-5,TRBV6-2/TRBV6-3,TRBD1,CASSYAGQGATETQYF
TRBJ1-3,TRBV9,.,CASSAGPPGNTIYF
TRBJ2-1,TRBV29-1,TRBD2,CSVEGIAGLDEQFF
TRBJ1-4,TRBV4-3,TRBD1,CASSHEWARTGAEKLFF
TRBJ2-7,TRBV4-3,.,CASLRRGFYEQYF
TRBJ2-5,TRBV21-1,.,CASSKGERGVQETQYF
TRBJ2-7,TRBV28,.,CASSPQWTVPYYEQYF
TRBJ2-7,TRBV5-1,.,CASSFEAGEVYYEQYF
TRBJ1-4,TRBV30,.,CAWSPPLHRGEKLFF
TRBJ1-2,TRBV19,.,CASSPPTGGVVGYTF
TRBJ2-7,TRBV5-1,.,CASSLGNSYEQYF
TRBJ2-3,TRBV6-2/TRBV6-3,.,CASSSTLLQKGTDTQYF
TRBJ1-1,TRBV27,.,CASSLRQEMTEAFF
TRBJ2-1,TRBV29-1,.,CSVRIGGNNEQFF
TRBJ2-1,TRBV4-1,TRBD1,CASSLRDRDVHEQFF
TRBJ2-5,TRBV6-2/TRBV6-3,.,CASSYVSSGTQYF
TRBJ2-3,TRBV7-9,.,CASSLGGYGDTQYF
TRBJ1-1,TRBV29-1,.,CSAGLGAVNTEAFF
TRBJ1-1,TRBV28,.,CASSPTDSSGTEAFF
TRBJ2-1,TRBV20-1,TRBD2,CSATTGTSGLNEQFF
TRBJ2-7,TRBV3-1,.,CASSQDLYSSYEQYF
TRBJ2-7,TRBV20-1,TRBD1,CSAAGGVSNEQYF
TRBJ2-3,TRBV28,.,CASRPPAIGSWYF
TRBJ2-7,TRBV3-1,TRBD1,CASSLRDSLHEQYF
TRBJ2-2,TRBV20-1,.,CSARGGNTGELFF
TRBJ2-7,TRBV20-1,TRBD1,CSARPTGVASYEQYF
TRBJ2-3,TRBV24-1,.,CATSDLRRPDTQYF
TRBJ1-1,TRBV5-6,.,CASSPETKSEAFF
TRBJ2-2,TRBV7-9,.,CASSLVAGRTTGELFF
TRBJ2-3,TRBV7-8,.,CASSSPPTMPDTQYF
TRBJ2-2,TRBV24-1,.,CATTGTAGTGELFF
TRBJ1-1,TRBV6-1,.,CASRTDRIETEAFF
TRBJ2-1,TRBV20-1,.,CCARDPRESYNEQFF
TRBJ2-1,TRBV5-1,.,CASSSDSYFSYNEQFF
TRBJ2-7,TRBV5-1,.,CASSLEHEQYF
TRBJ2-7,TRBV7-2,TRBD2,CASSPLGKRDHYEQYF
TRBJ2-5,TRBV20-1,TRBD2,CSASGTSETQYF
TRBJ1-5,TRBV28,.,CASRPPGWAGQPQHF
TRBJ2-7,TRBV14,.,CASSPLGFGGYF
TRBJ1-5,TRBV5-1,.,CASSLDPGGYSNQPQHF
TRBJ2-1,TRBV7-2,.,CASSFFSPGSNEQFF
TRBJ2-6,TRBV28,.,CASITSGANVLTF
TRBJ2-4,TRBV19,.,CASSILLAKNIQYF
TRBJ2-7,TRBV6-2/TRBV6-3,.,CASSYSNRLTFPPSHTGYEQYF
TRBJ2-2,TRBV30,TRBD2,CAWSAGLAGGELFF
TRBJ2-3,TRBV18,.,CASSPAGPLSTDTQYF
TRBJ2-7,TRBV20-1,.,CSAGTPSSYEQYF
TRBJ1-2,TRBV7-2,TRBD1,CASSTRQGVNYGYTF
TRBJ2-7,TRBV4-1,.,CASSQGSGWEQYF
TRBJ2-5,TRBV10-1,.,CASSELGQETQYF
TRBJ2-7,TRBV11-2,.,CASSLVGLVFEQYF
TRBJ1-1,TRBV5-1,.,CASSLQLGGNTEAFF
TRBJ2-1,TRBV6-2/TRBV6-3,.,CASGGSSAYNEQFF
TRBJ1-2,TRBV5-6,.,CASSLVPGDDYGYTF
TRBJ1-3,TRBV6-5,.,CASSSQDFSGNTIYF